The entry below gives a single T cell receptor (beta chain) sequence along with its context. Its specificity is not known. These data are taken from a study of PD-1 blockade in classical Hodgkin lymphoma. Turning to the study itself: The nivolumab dose that patients received was 3 mg/kg, given intravenously every 2 weeks. Points from the study as a whole: The CD4+ diversity rise by C4D1 was clearest in complete responders. Patients newly diagnosed and complete responders had comparable baseline diversity. Newly diagnosed patients were reported to exhibit reduced baseline TCR diversity relative to healthy donors.

V shed 4 bases and J shed 1 base, with 10 bases lying between them. The germline V gene encodes CDR1 SQVTM and CDR2 ANQGSEA. The CDR3 is 13 residues long. Sample time point: cycle 4 day 1 (C4D1), after 5 to 7 weeks of nivolumab. Each and every patient relapsed after autologous stem cell transplantation, and patients got differing brentuximab vedotin exposure. Assay used: immunoSEQ multiplex PCR; TCRdb lists only in-frame clones, some missing. The table shows about 21,000 clones, with more than 75% occurring only once. The sequencing used peripheral blood mononuclear cells (PBMCs), collected before the fourth cycle of nivolumab. This chain joins TRBV29-1 and TRBJ2-5; D remains ambiguous. The clonotype was recovered from a human donor with classical Hodgkin lymphoma. The CDR3: CSVGRGSQETQYF. The CDR3 DNA sequence: TGCAGCGTTGGTCGTGGCAGCCAAGAGACCCAGTACTTC.